The T cell receptor (beta chain) described here comes from a study of radiation and T cells in renal cell carcinoma. Study findings and constraints: Without pretreatment biopsies, baseline tumor clonotype presence was undetermined. From baseline, blood top tumor clonotypes peaked at 2 weeks post-radiation.

Generated by immunoSEQ multiplex PCR, the TCRdb table keeps only in-frame clones and is missing some. Of tens of thousands of clones listed, around 76% were seen once; the top ten hold under 7%. Note on this clone: Its antigen is not identified.

The V gene lost 4 bases and the J gene lost 1 base, with 8 bases spanning the gap. Germline V lookup: CDR1 SGHAT, CDR2 FQNNGV. The CDR3 is 14 amino acids. Time point indicated: blood 2 weeks post-SBRT. This sample's treatment: 15 Gy SBRT to primary tumor, nephrectomy 4 weeks later. Serial blood draws occurred at baseline and 2 and 4 weeks post-SBRT. Clear cell pathology was present in this patient's renal cell carcinoma. The chain combines TRBV11-2 with TRBJ2-4; D is unclear. The sequenced sample was blood, obtained from a patient whose treatment included radiotherapy and nephrectomy. This receptor was obtained from a man in his 60s with renal cell carcinoma. The CDR3 region is CASSSVGAKNIQYF. Here the CDR3 DNA reads TGTGCCAGCAGCTCCGTCGGCGCCAAAAACATTCAGTACTTC. The whole variable domain, filled in from reference TRBV11-2 and TRBJ2-4, reads EAGVAQSPRYKIIEKRQSVAFWCNPISGHATLYWYQQILGQGPKLLIQFQNNGVVDDSQLPKDRFSAERLKGVDSTLKIQPAKLEDSAVYLCASSSVGAKNIQYFGAGTRLSVL.